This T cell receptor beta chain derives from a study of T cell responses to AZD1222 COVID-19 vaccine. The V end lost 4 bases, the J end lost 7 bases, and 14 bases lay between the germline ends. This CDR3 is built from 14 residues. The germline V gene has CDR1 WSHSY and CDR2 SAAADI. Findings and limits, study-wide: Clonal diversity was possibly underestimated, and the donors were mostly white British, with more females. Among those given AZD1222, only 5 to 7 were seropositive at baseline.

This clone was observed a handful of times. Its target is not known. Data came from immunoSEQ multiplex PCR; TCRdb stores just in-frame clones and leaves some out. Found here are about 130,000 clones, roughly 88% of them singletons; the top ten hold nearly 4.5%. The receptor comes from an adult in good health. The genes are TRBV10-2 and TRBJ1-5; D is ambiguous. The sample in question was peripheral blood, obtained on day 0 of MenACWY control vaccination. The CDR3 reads CASSGNTFWQPQHF. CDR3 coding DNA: TGCGCCAGCAGTGGAAACACCTTCTGGCAGCCCCAGCATTTT.